The clone carrying this T cell receptor beta chain was counted a few times. The antigen is unknown. Isolated RNA was reverse transcribed in full, so expressed TCRB transcripts were sequenced. The method was immunoSEQ multiplex PCR; TCRdb's version includes in-frame clones alone and lacks a portion of them. The data show 200,000 to 250,000 clones, around 13% seen once. CDR1 is LNHNV and CDR2 is YYDKDF in the germline V gene (reference sequence). Trimming stripped 2 bases from V and 0 bases from J, with 16 bases between. The CDR3 runs to 17 residues. This sample was taken from a study of beta chain features in type 1 diabetes. Study findings and constraints: In every one of the four CD4+ subsets, TCRB CDR3s were moderately but significantly shorter in Type 1 diabetes patients.

This TCR was recovered from a man aged 25 to 40 with type 1 diabetes. Sample: naive CD4+ T cells from blood. V is TRBV15 and J is TRBJ1-1, with a weak D call TRBD1 (6 bases). The CDR3 DNA reads as TGTGCCACCAGCAGAAAAAGGACAGTTGTATTGAACACTGAAGCTTTCTTT. Translation: CATSRKRTVVLNTEAFF. The whole variable domain, filled in from reference TRBV15 and TRBJ1-1, reads DAMVIQNPRYQVTQFGKPVTLSCSQTLNHNVMYWYQQKSSQAPKLLFHYYDKDFNNEADTPDNFQSRRPNTSFCFLDIRSPGLGDTAMYLCATSRKRTVVLNTEAFFGQGTRLTVV.